Listed below are T cell receptor beta chains from one sample, sequenced in a study of blood T cell repertoires in COVID-19. This table comes from immunoSEQ multiplex PCR, and its TCRdb copy is limited to in-frame clones, with some not included. This sample has about 250,000 clones, with just over 90% found just once. Sequences were obtained from PBMCs or T cells enriched from blood (not recorded which). The receptors were sampled from a woman aged 18-29 years who had recovered from COVID-19. CDR3s include the opening cysteine and the closing phenylalanine or tryptophan. Fields, in order: D gene, V gene, J gene, clone size, CDR3 protein, CDR3 DNA. A D gene is named only where the DNA matches it firmly. Clone size appears in some rows only: once, few, many, or a class for an expanded clone.

.	TRBV7-3	TRBJ2-3	.	CASSSGVLTLTDAQYF	TGTGCCAGCAGTTCAGGGGTTCTTACCCTCACAGATGCGCAGTATTTT
.	TRBV28	TRBJ1-3	.	CASNPGGAGNTIYF	TGTGCCAGCAATCCTGGCGGGGCTGGAAACACCATATATTTT
.	TRBV19	TRBJ1-2	.	CASSVRRDYGYTF	TGTGCCAGTAGCGTCAGGCGGGACTATGGCTACACCTTC
.	TRBV5-1	TRBJ1-3	.	CASRDTGNTIYF	TGCGCCAGCAGGGACACTGGAAACACCATATATTTT
.	TRBV3-1/TRBV3-2	TRBJ1-6	.	CASSHAPTTYNSPLHF	TGTGCCAGCAGCCACGCCCCGACAACCTATAATTCACCCCTCCACTTT
.	TRBV7-3	TRBJ2-3	.	CASSLDYGDTQYF	TGTGCCAGCAGCTTAGATTACGGAGATACGCAGTATTTT
TRBD2	TRBV29-1	TRBJ2-1	.	CSVEGGASGGNNNEQFF	TGCAGCGTTGAAGGCGGGGCTAGCGGTGGGAACAACAATGAGCAGTTCTTC
TRBD2	TRBV2	TRBJ2-7	.	CASIDSGRSYEQYF	TGTGCCAGCATCGACAGCGGGAGGTCCTACGAGCAGTACTTC
TRBD2	TRBV3-1/TRBV3-2	TRBJ2-3	.	CASSRTRTSGRAADTQYF	TGTGCCAGCAGCCGGACGAGGACTAGCGGGAGGGCCGCAGATACGCAGTATTTT
.	TRBV27	TRBJ2-2	.	CASSPYTGELFF	TGTGCCAGCAGCCCGTACACCGGGGAGCTGTTTTTT
TRBD2	TRBV27	TRBJ2-7	.	CASSSPGGSGGNHYEQYF	TGTGCCAGCAGTTCGCCCGGAGGGAGCGGGGGAAATCACTACGAGCAGTACTTC
.	TRBV6-2/TRBV6-3	TRBJ2-5	.	CASSRGDSQETQYF	TGTGCCAGCAGTCGCGGGGACAGTCAAGAGACCCAGTACTTC
.	TRBV7-9	TRBJ1-1	.	CASSFRVGTEAFF	TGTGCCAGCAGCTTCAGGGTTGGGACTGAAGCTTTCTTT
TRBD1	TRBV28	TRBJ1-1	once	CATSTGGPEAFF	TGTGCCACCTCGACAGGGGGTCCTGAAGCTTTCTTT
TRBD2	TRBV20-1	TRBJ2-1	once	CSASTSGVTAYNEQFF	TGCAGTGCTAGTACTAGCGGGGTTACCGCGTACAATGAGCAGTTCTTC
TRBD1	TRBV7-9	TRBJ1-2	.	CASSVGTGYGYTF	TGTGCCAGCAGCGTCGGGACAGGGTATGGCTACACCTTC
.	TRBV19	TRBJ1-5	.	CASSIIGGQPQHF	TGTGCCAGTAGTATTATCGGGGGTCAGCCCCAGCATTTT
TRBD1	TRBV29-1	TRBJ2-7	.	CSVEVTGVSEQYF	TGCAGCGTTGAAGTGACAGGGGTTTCCGAGCAGTACTTC
TRBD2	TRBV6-5	TRBJ2-3	few	CASSYSGGRALDTQYF	TGTGCCAGCAGTTACTCGGGTGGGAGGGCCTTAGATACGCAGTATTTT
TRBD1	TRBV24-1	TRBJ2-6	.	CATSPKMTGAGANVLTF	TGTGCCACCAGCCCAAAAATGACAGGGGCCGGGGCCAACGTCCTGACTTTC
TRBD1	TRBV2	TRBJ1-2	.	CARQGTNYGYTF	TGTGCACGACAGGGAACCAACTATGGCTACACCTTC
.	TRBV7-8	TRBJ1-1	.	CASSLGGHTEAFF	TGTGCCAGCAGCTTAGGGGGCCACACTGAAGCTTTCTTT
TRBD1	TRBV9	TRBJ1-1	.	CASSVGSGGTEAFF	TGTGCCAGCAGCGTAGGATCAGGGGGCACTGAAGCTTTCTTT
TRBD2	TRBV18	TRBJ2-7	.	CASSPWSGGAEQYF	TGTGCCAGCTCACCGTGGTCGGGGGGTGCCGAGCAGTACTTC
TRBD2	TRBV19	TRBJ2-1	.	CASSIAASGSNEQFF	TGTGCCAGTAGTATTGCGGCTAGCGGGAGCAATGAGCAGTTCTTC
.	TRBV5-1	TRBJ2-1	once	CASSRDRFEQFF	TGCGCCAGCAGCCGAGACAGGTTTGAGCAGTTCTTC
TRBD1	TRBV6-6	TRBJ1-5	once	CASKGDSHNQPQHF	TGTGCCAGCAAGGGGGACAGTCACAATCAGCCCCAGCATTTT
TRBD1	TRBV7-6	TRBJ1-1	.	CASSMTGGRTEAFF	TGTGCCAGCAGCATGACAGGGGGCCGGACTGAAGCTTTCTTT
.	TRBV7-2	TRBJ2-7	.	CASSLAYTGTYEQYF	TGTGCCAGCAGCTTAGCGTATACAGGAACCTACGAGCAGTACTTC
TRBD2	TRBV5-1	TRBJ2-7	.	CASSLAGLANEQYF	TGCGCCAGCAGCTTGGCGGGACTAGCGAACGAGCAGTACTTC
.	TRBV11-3	TRBJ1-1	.	CASSLPAGSNTEAFF	TGTGCCAGCAGCTTACCGGCGGGTAGTAACACTGAAGCTTTCTTT
.	TRBV4-3	TRBJ1-2	.	CASSQEGTTNYGYTF	TGCGCCAGCAGCCAAGAGGGGACAACTAACTATGGCTACACCTTC
TRBD2	TRBV7-2	TRBJ2-3	once	CASTLAGGSGTQYF	TGTGCCAGCACCCTAGCGGGAGGTTCGGGGACGCAGTATTTT
TRBD1	TRBV27	TRBJ1-1	.	CATRRPGTANTEAFF	TGTGCCACCCGGAGGCCCGGGACAGCGAACACTGAAGCTTTCTTT